The 7 T cell receptor beta chains in this list originate from one sample, sequenced in a study of T cells after yellow fever vaccination (dated by TCRdb to about 2019). Receptor amplification or capture employed 5' RACE. Sequencing was carried out with an Illumina HiSeq 2500. The public reads were quality trimmed at Q25 with fastp and then assembled into clones with MiXCR by TCRdb, keeping productive beta chains. Under each unique CDR3 protein, matching rows form one entry showing the most common genes and DNA. Across this sample there are about 260,000 distinct CDR3 sequences, with 10% to 15% seen only once. The ten largest clones take up 0.4% to 0.55% of the sample. The treatment or condition label corresponds to: live attenuated yellow fever vaccine strain. The sequencing used CD4+ T cells sorted from PBMCs, collected 45 days after the yellow fever booster vaccination. The receptors derive from a man under 40 who received the YFV17D yellow fever vaccine.

DNA for the CDR3: TGTGCCAGCAGTCGGACGAAGGGCTTCGTAGATACGCAGTATTTT. Its protein product is CASSRTKGFVDTQYF. The chain is built from TRBV6-2 or TRBV6-3 and TRBJ2-3; D uncertain. CDR3 length: 15 residues. Between the trimmed V and J ends, which lost 5 bases and 5 bases, there was a span of 17 bases. Looked up from germline, CDR1 is MNHEY and CDR2 is SVGEGT.

This chain connects TRBV20-1 to TRBJ2-3; TRBD2 might be the D (6 bases). CDR1 and CDR2 (germline): DFQATT, SNEGSKA (reference sequence). Between the trimmed V and J ends, which lost 2 bases and 0 bases, there was a span of 12 bases. CDR3 length: 15 amino acids. The CDR3 DNA follows: TGCAGTGCTAGAATGTTCGGGAGTAGCACAGATACGCAGTATTTT. This gives the protein CSARMFGSSTDTQYF.

This clonotype was picked up a small number of times. The gene calls are TRBV7-9 and TRBJ2-1; the D is unclear. The CDR3 is 12 residues long. CDR1 is SEHNR and CDR2 is FQNEAQ in the germline V gene (reference sequence). Trimming shortened V by 1 base and J by 10 bases, and 8 bases separated the two germline ends. Written as DNA, the CDR3 is TGTGCCAGCAGCTTAGTAGAACAAGAGCAGTTCTTC. Protein sequence: CASSLVEQEQFF.

The V call is TRBV7-9, the J call TRBJ1-1; no clear D gene. Germline loops: CDR1 SEHNR, CDR2 FQNEAQ (reference sequence). V was cut by 3 bases and J by 12 bases, with 11 bases left in between. This CDR3 is built from 11 residues. The CDR3 here is CASSFGPKPFF. CDR3 in DNA: TGTGCCAGCAGCTTCGGGCCGAAGCCTTTCTTT.

This clonotype was picked up many times. J is TRBJ1-2 and V is TRBV29-1; D is uncertain. V was pared by 0 bases and J by 4 bases, with 15 bases between. Germline values: CDR1 SQVTM, CDR2 ANQGSEA. This CDR3 has 15 amino acids. The CDR3, as DNA: TGCAGCGTTGAAGAGAGAGATCATCCAGGCTATGGCTACACCTTC. Protein product: CSVEERDHPGYGYTF.

The rearrangement joins TRBV20-1 to TRBJ1-1; a weak D match, TRBD1 (5 bases). Germline V CDR1 and CDR2: DFQATT, SNEGSKA (reference sequence). This CDR3 has 13 amino acids. V was shortened by 1 base and J by 1 base, with 7 bases between the two germline ends. The CDR3 DNA follows: TGCAGTGCTAGAGCCGGGGGGAACACTGAAGCTTTCTTT. It codes for CSARAGGNTEAFF.

V usage is TRBV6-5 and J usage is TRBJ2-5, with D possibly being TRBD1 (6 bases). The V gene lost 0 bases and the J gene lost 7 bases, with 15 bases spanning the gap. The CDR3 sequence is 15 residues long. Germline-derived CDR1 and CDR2 are MNHEY and SVGAGI. CDR3 in amino acids: CASSYSGTFGGTQYF. CDR3 nucleotide sequence: TGTGCCAGCAGTTACTCAGGGACATTTGGTGGGACCCAGTACTTC.